A selection of T cell receptor beta chains follows, all from one sample in a study of blood T cells in healthy people across ages. From the 5' RACE reads, TCRdb called clonotypes with MiXCR, one entry per CDR3 protein. The sample gives about 1 million distinct CDR3 sequences, more than 40% of which show up once; 18% is in the top ten. The specimen was blood. Source of these receptors: a woman aged 60-75 years in good health. CDR3s include the opening cysteine and the closing phenylalanine or tryptophan. A D gene is named only where the DNA matches it firmly. Part of the rows lack a size; the others show once, few, many or a class for expanded clones.

v_call	j_call	clone_size	d_call	cdr3_aa	cdr3_nt
TRBV7-8	TRBJ2-1	.	.	CASSLGRWNEQFF	TGTGCCAGCAGCTTGGGCAGGTGGAATGAGCAGTTCTTC
TRBV20-1	TRBJ2-3	.	TRBD2	CSASSASGIRADSQYF	TGCAGTGCTAGTTCCGCTAGCGGGATTAGAGCAGATTCGCAGTATTTT
TRBV9	TRBJ2-5	.	TRBD2	CASSVAYGGETQYF	TGTGCCAGCAGCGTAGCTTACGGGGGGGAGACCCAGTACTTC
TRBV5-1	TRBJ2-1	few	.	CASSTVIGTYNEQFF	TGCGCCAGCAGCACGGTGATAGGGACCTACAATGAGCAGTTCTTC
TRBV7-9	TRBJ2-7	many	.	CASSLAEGGEQYF	TGTGCCAGCAGCTTAGCGGAGGGCGGCGAGCAGTACTTC
TRBV7-9	TRBJ1-2	.	.	CASSLRAGLEGYTF	TGTGCCAGCAGCTTACGGGCGGGTTTGGAGGGCTACACCTTC
TRBV20-1	TRBJ1-4	.	.	CSASAVTTNEKLFF	TGCAGTGCTAGTGCGGTGACAACTAATGAAAAACTGTTTTTT
TRBV12-3/TRBV12-4	TRBJ2-7	few	TRBD2	CASSLSTSGSGYYEQYF	TGTGCCAGCAGTTTGTCCACTAGCGGGAGTGGCTACTACGAGCAGTACTTC
TRBV4-1	TRBJ2-3	few	.	CASSKSEGLTDTQYF	TGCGCCAGCAGCAAAAGCGAGGGACTCACAGATACGCAGTATTTT
TRBV27	TRBJ2-6	few	.	CASSYEPGANVLTF	TGTGCCAGCAGTTACGAGCCTGGGGCCAACGTCCTGACTTTC
TRBV6-5	TRBJ2-3	many	TRBD2	CASSYGSLAVTDTQYF	TGTGCCAGCAGTTACGGGTCCCTAGCGGTTACAGATACGCAGTATTTT
TRBV28	TRBJ1-5	.	.	CASSLLAAPLGNQPQHF	TGTGCCAGCAGTTTACTGGCGGCTCCGCTGGGCAATCAGCCCCAGCATTTT
TRBV6-5	TRBJ2-1	.	.	CASSYAMGEQFF	TGTGCCAGCAGTTACGCGATGGGGGAGCAGTTCTTC
TRBV4-2	TRBJ2-5	.	TRBD1	CASSPSTGKGRETQYF	TGTGCCAGCAGCCCCTCGACAGGGAAGGGCAGAGAGACCCAGTACTTC
TRBV2	TRBJ2-3	few	.	CASGRALWGTDTQYF	TGTGCCAGCGGCCGGGCCCTATGGGGCACAGATACGCAGTATTTT
TRBV20-1	TRBJ2-3	.	TRBD2	CSAPSGGTSTDTQYF	TGCAGTGCCCCTAGCGGAGGTACTAGCACAGATACGCAGTATTTT
TRBV5-1	TRBJ2-5	.	.	CASGPRGGEETQYF	TGCGCCAGCGGGCCCAGGGGGGGCGAAGAGACCCAGTACTTC
TRBV11-2	TRBJ2-7	.	TRBD1	CASSLDLGQGYEQYF	TGTGCCAGCAGCTTAGATCTGGGACAGGGCTACGAGCAGTACTTC
TRBV6-1	TRBJ2-1	.	TRBD2	CASIVRTSDSEQFF	TGTGCCAGCATAGTTAGGACTAGTGATTCTGAGCAGTTCTTC
TRBV5-8	TRBJ2-1	few	TRBD2	CASPRGLAGESRGNEQFF	TGTGCCAGCCCCCGAGGACTAGCGGGTGAATCAAGGGGAAATGAGCAGTTCTTC
TRBV29-1	TRBJ2-5	.	.	CSVDTHQETQYF	TGCAGCGTTGACACCCATCAAGAGACCCAGTACTTC
TRBV7-9	TRBJ2-6	.	.	CASSSSDGFGNVLTF	TGTGCCAGCAGCTCTTCCGACGGTTTCGGCAACGTCCTGACTTTC
TRBV25-1	TRBJ2-4	few	TRBD2	CASSDLRLASAEQYF	TGTGCCAGCAGTGACCTCAGACTAGCTTCGGCAGAGCAGTACTTC
TRBV20-1	TRBJ2-5	.	TRBD1	CSATQGARETQYF	TGCAGTGCTACCCAGGGGGCGAGGGAGACCCAGTACTTC
TRBV11-2	TRBJ2-5	.	.	CASSLGRGRGRETQYF	TGTGCCAGCAGCTTAGGGAGAGGCAGGGGCAGAGAGACCCAGTACTTC
TRBV6-2/TRBV6-3	TRBJ2-3	.	TRBD2	CASTQVTSGGDTQYF	TGTGCCAGCACTCAAGTGACTAGCGGGGGAGATACGCAGTATTTT
TRBV6-2/TRBV6-3	TRBJ2-7	few	TRBD2	CASTNAGAYEQYF	TGTGCCAGCACCAACGCGGGGGCCTACGAGCAGTACTTC
TRBV15	TRBJ1-6	.	.	CATSRGDGQGWSSPLHF	TGTGCCACCAGCAGAGGGGATGGGCAGGGATGGAGTTCACCCCTCCACTTT
TRBV20-1	TRBJ2-3	.	.	CSARSSTDTQYF	TGCAGTGCTAGATCTAGCACAGATACGCAGTATTTT
TRBV7-3	TRBJ1-1	many	.	CASSEAGNTEAFF	TGTGCCAGCAGCGAAGCAGGTAACACTGAAGCTTTCTTT
TRBV29-1	TRBJ1-2	.	TRBD1	CSVRGTGRKIYGYTF	TGCAGCGTGAGAGGGACAGGGAGGAAAATCTATGGCTACACCTTC
TRBV29-1	TRBJ1-5	.	.	CSVVGASGNQPQHF	TGCAGCGTTGTAGGGGCCTCGGGCAATCAGCCCCAGCATTTT
TRBV20-1	TRBJ2-7	few	TRBD2	CSAFPPLAGGYEQYF	TGCAGTGCTTTCCCTCCCCTTGCGGGAGGCTACGAGCAGTACTTC
TRBV6-2/TRBV6-3	TRBJ2-3	.	.	CASSYSRQHLVDTQYF	TGTGCCAGCAGTTACTCGAGACAGCATCTGGTAGATACGCAGTATTTT
TRBV20-1	TRBJ1-6	.	.	CSALATGYNSPLHF	TGCAGTGCTCTCGCGACGGGTTATAATTCACCCCTCCACTTT
TRBV6-1	TRBJ2-4	.	.	CASSETPGGAKNIQYF	TGTGCCAGCAGTGAAACCCCAGGGGGGGCCAAAAACATTCAGTACTTC
TRBV4-2	TRBJ2-1	.	TRBD1	CASSRGTGTIDEQFF	TGTGCCAGCAGTCGCGGGACAGGGACGATCGATGAGCAGTTCTTC
TRBV15	TRBJ2-3	.	TRBD2	CATSRRTSGSLDTQYF	TGTGCCACCAGCAGACGGACTAGCGGGAGTTTAGATACGCAGTATTTT
TRBV2	TRBJ2-5	.	.	CAIDTGRVDETQYF	TGTGCCATCGACACAGGGCGGGTAGATGAGACCCAGTACTTC
TRBV15	TRBJ2-3	.	TRBD2	CATSSGTSGSRQYF	TGTGCCACCAGCTCCGGGACTAGCGGGAGCCGGCAGTATTTT
TRBV20-1	TRBJ2-1	.	TRBD1	CSARPLTDRVGEQFF	TGCAGTGCTAGACCCCTCACTGACAGGGTGGGTGAGCAGTTCTTC
TRBV9	TRBJ2-7	few	.	CASSGVGLYEQYF	TGTGCCAGCAGCGGCGTGGGGCTCTACGAGCAGTACTTC